This TCR beta chain emerged from a study of blood T cell repertoires in COVID-19. V was clipped by 11 bases and J by 1 base, with 14 bases between them. This CDR3 has 14 residues. CDR1 SNHLY and CDR2 FYNNEI come from the germline V gene. Per the study methods: Estimated nucleated cell counts came from reference gene primer amplification. Sequencing used immunoSEQ multiplex PCR; TCRdb keeps in-frame clones, though not all of them. V, J and clone size reflect that table, while D and trimming were determined from the DNA. The sample lists about 160,000 clones, approximately 81% occurring once. Material: PBMCs or T cells enriched from blood (not recorded which). This clonotype was obtained from a woman aged 40 to 55 with acute COVID-19. The chain combines TRBV2 with TRBJ2-2; weak D call: TRBD1 (5 bases). CDR3 coding DNA: TGTGCCTCCACAAGGCAGGGGAACACCGGGGAGCTGTTTTTT. Translation: CASTRQGNTGELFF. The variable domain in full, with the rest retrieved from reference TRBV2 and TRBJ2-2, is EPEVTQTPSHQVTQMGQEVILRCVPISNHLYFYWYRQILGQKVEFLVSFYNNEISEKSEIFDDQFSVERPDGSNFTLKIRSTKLEDSAMYFCASTRQGNTGELFFGEGSRLTVL.